This T cell receptor (beta chain) was sequenced in a study of T cells in Graves' hyperthyroidism and ophthalmopathy. Researchers took RNA transcripts and amplified the TCR beta CDR3 regions from them. Using the HTBI primer set, a first-round RT-PCR was run on the TCR CDR3. One entry per CDR3 protein results from TCRdb running MiXCR on the multiplex PCR reads. The repertoire holds about 380,000 distinct CDR3 sequences, with less than 20% as singletons. The length of the CDR3 is 13 residues. Germline values: CDR1 WSHSY, CDR2 SAAADI. Trimming pared 6 bases from V and 0 bases from J, leaving 7 bases between. This clonotype appeared a few times.

The chain uses TRBV10-2 and TRBJ2-3; D perhaps matches TRBD1 (5 bases). The sequence was obtained from a man aged 18-30 years with Graves' ophthalmopathy. Sequencing was performed on blood. The DNA of the CDR3 is TGCGCCAGCAGGACAGTGAGCACAGATACGCAGTATTTT. This gives the protein CASRTVSTDTQYF.